A selection of T cell receptor beta chains follows, all from one sample in a study of OX40 agonist ivuxolimab in advanced cancers. The table came from immunoSEQ multiplex PCR; TCRdb's copy has only in-frame clones and leaves some out. The sample has about 83,000 clones; roughly 85% are singletons. The sequencing here drew on CD4+ or CD8+ T cells sorted from blood, taken in a trial of the OX40 agonist ivuxolimab. The receptors derive from an adult with an advanced solid tumor such as melanoma, head and neck, liver or kidney cancer. The conserved cysteine and the conserved F or W are not part of the CDR3 here. Size is stated for part of the rows, as once, few or many counts, or as a class when the clone is expanded.

j_call clone_size v_call cdr3_aa
TRBJ2-7 . TRBV19 ASSIGGTGYSYEQY
TRBJ2-7 . TRBV19 ASSPRQGDEQY
TRBJ1-2 . TRBV6-5 ASSLGTGESGYGYT
TRBJ1-1 . TRBV6-5 ASTPLQGAVTEAF
TRBJ2-5 . TRBV4-3 ASSQGQEKETQY
TRBJ2-1 . TRBV2 ASTLDRGQEQF
TRBJ1-1 few TRBV30 AWSVVGGTEAF
TRBJ1-5 . TRBV2 ASSEEGGPQPQH
TRBJ1-3 . TRBV5-1 ASSPGTPGGNTIY
TRBJ2-7 . TRBV27 ASSLSTGVVRH
TRBJ2-5 . TRBV11-1 ASSFTSGVHQETQY
TRBJ1-5 . TRBV19 ASSIGRRDGDQPQH
TRBJ2-7 . TRBV6-1 ASSEAPGQGWEQY
TRBJ2-1 . TRBV6-4 ASSARTGGDNEQF
TRBJ2-2 . TRBV23-1 ASSSGTSNTGELF
TRBJ1-6 . TRBV11-2 ASSLQETYNSPLH
TRBJ1-1 . TRBV19 ASTNGAGRVNTEAF
TRBJ1-1 . TRBV4-2 ASSQPGAPEAF
TRBJ2-5 . TRBV4-3 ASSSLAGETQY
TRBJ1-6 . TRBV4-2 ASSRQGTDNSPLH
TRBJ1-6 . TRBV23-1 ASSQIFGTGGSPLH
TRBJ2-3 . TRBV12-5 ASGRDSHTDTQY
TRBJ2-2 once TRBV6-5 ASSSNPRGGAGELF
TRBJ2-2 . TRBV27 ASPGLIHRELF
TRBJ1-4 . TRBV7-2 ASSQQGVKLF
TRBJ1-1 . TRBV4-3 ASSQDSGGRGNTEAF
TRBJ2-7 once TRBV30 AWSFGQGPFYEQY
TRBJ1-2 . TRBV7-9 ASSLLNNYGYT
TRBJ2-7 . TRBV6-1 ASSTRQGPYEQY
TRBJ1-2 few TRBV25-1 ASSEYRGEGYT
TRBJ2-3 . TRBV9 ASSVDGRPSTDTQY
TRBJ1-3 . TRBV6-5 ASSYTRQGSGNTIY
TRBJ2-6 . TRBV7-3 ASSLAANSGANVLT
TRBJ1-6 few TRBV6-6 ASSSEIKNSPLH
TRBJ2-3 . TRBV27 ASSQRALAGLDTQY
TRBJ1-2 . TRBV27 ASTPRGTGQDYGYT
TRBJ1-4 . TRBV15 ATSRSRVDEKLF
TRBJ2-1 . TRBV6-6 AGTSGGKSEQF
TRBJ1-2 . TRBV7-9 ASNPTGAHGGYT
TRBJ2-2 . TRBV7-9 ASSPPGQGDTGELF
TRBJ2-2 few TRBV30 AWSLLAGVGELF
TRBJ2-2 . TRBV2 ASSEGLAGGGELF
TRBJ1-2 . TRBV4-3 ASSLAPGQEGNYGYT
TRBJ2-1 . TRBV9 ASSLQISGGYDEQF
TRBJ1-1 . TRBV11-2 ASSLGDRGLATEAF
TRBJ2-5 . TRBV5-8 ASSLTVRSQETQY
TRBJ1-2 . TRBV25-1 ASSDPTRQGGGYT
TRBJ2-7 . TRBV6-4 ASSGTGTSGRGPDYYEQY
TRBJ2-7 . TRBV6-5 ASRTTGGGYEQY
TRBJ2-7 . TRBV6-6 ASGGLGFGQY
TRBJ1-4 . TRBV5-6 ASSKLAGIWF
TRBJ2-2 once TRBV10-3 AISDSTGTGDTGELF
TRBJ2-5 . TRBV7-7 ASSLRQGAFETQY
TRBJ2-7 . TRBV11-2 ASSLAFTSSLSSSYEQY
TRBJ2-7 . TRBV6-5 ASRMITGSHEQY
TRBJ1-4 . TRBV4-3 ASSHGQVGEKLF
TRBJ1-2 . TRBV7-3 ASSLSTLSGGYT